A selection of T cell receptor beta chains follows, all from one sample in a study of T-cell memory formation after mild COVID-19. Using its own MiXCR run on the 5' RACE reads, TCRdb lists one record per CDR3 protein. The sample yields around 500,000 distinct CDR3 sequences, about 18% seen once. Sequences were obtained from PBMCs or a T cell subset sorted from them (not recorded which). The receptors stem from an adult woman who had mild COVID-19 (a few samples of this study predate the infection). Cell type and time point are not known. Both conserved end residues are part of each CDR3. Each record gives: clone size, J gene, V gene, D gene, CDR3 DNA, CDR3 protein. D genes are given only for firm matches. Clone size is stated in some rows and not others, as once, few, many or a class when expanded.

few	TRBJ1-4	TRBV5-1	-	TGCGCCAGCAGCCCCAGGAGCGGGGGCGCAGGAGAAAAACTGTTTTTT	CASSPRSGGAGEKLFF
-	TRBJ2-7	TRBV29-1	-	TGCAGCGTCCAAGCACCCACCTTTTACGAGCAGTACTTC	CSVQAPTFYEQYF
-	TRBJ2-3	TRBV29-1	-	TGCAGCGTTGACCAGGATTTGACAGATACGCAGTATTTT	CSVDQDLTDTQYF
-	TRBJ2-1	TRBV9	-	TGTGCCAGCAGCGTTGACCCTAGCTCCTACAATGAGCAGTTCTTC	CASSVDPSSYNEQFF
few	TRBJ2-7	TRBV12-3/TRBV12-4	-	TGTGCCAGCAGTTTTGACGTTACCTACGAGCAGTACTTC	CASSFDVTYEQYF
many	TRBJ2-7	TRBV12-3/TRBV12-4	TRBD1	TGTGCCAGCAGTGGGACAGGGGGCTACTACGAGCAGTACTTC	CASSGTGGYYEQYF
-	TRBJ1-5	TRBV20-1	-	TGCAGTGCGTGGGGGGGCAGGGACCATAGCAATCAGCCCCAGCATTTT	CSAWGGRDHSNQPQHF
many	TRBJ2-3	TRBV6-4	-	TGTGCCAGCAGTGACAGTGAGGGCGGGGCAGATACGCAGTATTTT	CASSDSEGGADTQYF
-	TRBJ1-2	TRBV12-3/TRBV12-4	-	TGTGCCAGCAGCACGGGACGGAGCTATGGCTACACCTTC	CASSTGRSYGYTF
-	TRBJ2-2	TRBV9	-	TGTGCCAGCTCATCTAGTGGGCAGACGAACACCGGGGAGCTGTTTTTT	CASSSSGQTNTGELFF
-	TRBJ1-5	TRBV20-1	TRBD1	TGCAGTGCTAGAGATCGAAGGCAGGGGGTATTCGCGAATCAGCCCCAGCATTTT	CSARDRRQGVFANQPQHF
-	TRBJ2-1	TRBV7-7	TRBD2	TGTGCTAGCAGCCCCAAGGGGCTAGCGGGTGATGAGCAGTTCTTC	CASSPKGLAGDEQFF
-	TRBJ1-2	TRBV3-1	TRBD1	TGTGCCAGCAGCGGACAGGGGGCCAGGAACTATGGCTACACCTTC	CASSGQGARNYGYTF
few	TRBJ2-3	TRBV10-3	-	TGTGCCATCTCAGGGGAGAGCACAGATACGCAGTATTTT	CAISGESTDTQYF
-	TRBJ1-5	TRBV12-3/TRBV12-4	-	TGTGCCAGCAGTTTCCAGGGGCCCAATCAGCCCCAGCATTTT	CASSFQGPNQPQHF
-	TRBJ1-2	TRBV30	-	TGTGCCTGGAGTGTGGCAACCGGGGGCTACACCTTC	CAWSVATGGYTF
many	TRBJ2-1	TRBV20-1	TRBD2	TGCAGTGCTGGCGGGACTAGCCGGAGCTCCTACAATGAGCAGTTCTTC	CSAGGTSRSSYNEQFF
-	TRBJ2-5	TRBV2	TRBD2	TGTGCCAGCAGTGCTAGCGGGGGGGCCTGGACCCAGTACTTC	CASSASGGAWTQYF
-	TRBJ1-2	TRBV7-8	TRBD1	TGTGCCAGCAGCTTAGCGAGGACAGGGGGTCCCTATGGCTACACCTTC	CASSLARTGGPYGYTF
few	TRBJ2-7	TRBV20-1	-	TGCAGTGCTAGGGAGGGAAGGACCTACGAGCAGTACTTC	CSAREGRTYEQYF
-	TRBJ1-3	TRBV19	TRBD1	TGTGCCAGCTCCAGACAGGGGGGAGGAAACACCATATATTTT	CASSRQGGGNTIYF
many	TRBJ2-5	TRBV4-3	TRBD2	TGCGCCAGCAGCCCCCAAGACGGGAGGGGGATTGGGGAGACCCAGTACTTC	CASSPQDGRGIGETQYF
few	TRBJ2-7	TRBV5-1	-	TGCGCCAGCAGCCTGAGCTTGTGGGAGGCAACGTCCTACGAGCAGTACTTC	CASSLSLWEATSYEQYF
few	TRBJ2-1	TRBV6-5	TRBD2	TGTGCCAGTGGGCTAGCGGGGAATGAGCAGTTCTTC	CASGLAGNEQFF
many	TRBJ2-3	TRBV7-2	-	TGTGCCAGCAGCTTAGTTTCGGCAGATACGCAGTATTTT	CASSLVSADTQYF
-	TRBJ2-7	TRBV6-2/TRBV6-3	-	TGTGCCAGCAGTTATGATGGGACTTTTCTCTCCTACGAGCAGTACTTC	CASSYDGTFLSYEQYF
-	TRBJ2-1	TRBV20-1	TRBD2	TGCAGTAAGGGACTAGCGGGGGCAACCTACAATGAGCAGTTCTTC	CSKGLAGATYNEQFF
-	TRBJ2-3	TRBV10-2	-	TGCGCCAGCAGTGAGTGGAACACAGATACGCAGTATTTT	CASSEWNTDTQYF
few	TRBJ1-5	TRBV12-3/TRBV12-4	-	TGTGCCAGCAGTTTAGCGGTGACAGGCAATCAGCCCCAGCATTTT	CASSLAVTGNQPQHF
many	TRBJ2-1	TRBV5-1	TRBD1	TGCGCCAGCAGCAAGGGGGCTAGCTGGAATGAGCAGTTCTTC	CASSKGASWNEQFF
few	TRBJ2-3	TRBV30	TRBD1	TGTGCCTGGGGGGACAGGGCAGATACGCAGTATTTT	CAWGDRADTQYF
-	TRBJ2-3	TRBV12-3/TRBV12-4	-	TGTGCTAGTGCCACAGGGTATGCCACAGATACGCAGTATTTT	CASATGYATDTQYF
-	TRBJ1-2	TRBV9	-	TGTGCCAGCAGCGTAGACCTCGGAGGCTATGGCTACACCTTC	CASSVDLGGYGYTF
many	TRBJ1-5	TRBV27	TRBD1	TGTGCCAGCAGACTGACCGGGACAGGGGGATCACAGCCCCAGCATTTT	CASRLTGTGGSQPQHF
-	TRBJ2-1	TRBV10-3	-	TGTGCCATCAGTGATAGTCCCCTCTACAATGAGCAGTTCTTC	CAISDSPLYNEQFF
few	TRBJ2-1	TRBV13	-	TGTGCCAGCAGCTTCGACGGTAGCTCCTACAATGAGCAGTTCTTC	CASSFDGSSYNEQFF
-	TRBJ1-1	TRBV7-6	-	TGTGCCAGCAGCTTAGCAAGGTTCGGGGGGGCGAACGTCAACACTGAAGCTTTCTTT	CASSLARFGGANVNTEAFF